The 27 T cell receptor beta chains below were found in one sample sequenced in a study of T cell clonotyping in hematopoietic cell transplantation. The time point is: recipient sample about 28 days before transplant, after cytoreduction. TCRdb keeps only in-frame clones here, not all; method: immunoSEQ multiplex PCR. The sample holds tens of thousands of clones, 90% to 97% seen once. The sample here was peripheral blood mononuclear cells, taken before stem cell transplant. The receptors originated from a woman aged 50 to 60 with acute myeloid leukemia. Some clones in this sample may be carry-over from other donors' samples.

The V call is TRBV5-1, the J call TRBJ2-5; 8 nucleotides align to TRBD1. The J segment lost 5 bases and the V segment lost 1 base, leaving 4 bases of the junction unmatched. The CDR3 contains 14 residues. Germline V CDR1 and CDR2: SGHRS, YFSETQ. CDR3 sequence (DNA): TGCGCCAGCAGCTTGCAGGGGGCGCTGGAGACCCAGTACTTC. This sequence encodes CASSLQGALETQYF. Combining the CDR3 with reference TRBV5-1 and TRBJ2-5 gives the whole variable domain KAGVTQTPRYLIKTRGQQVTLSCSPISGHRSVSWYQQTPGQGLQFLFEYFSETQRNKGNFPGRFSGRQFSNSRSEMNVSTLELGDSALYLCASSLQGALETQYFGPGTRLLVL.

CDR3 amino acids: CASSMGLGGNQPQHF. The CDR3 DNA reads TGTGCCAGTAGTATGGGGTTGGGGGGCAATCAGCCCCAGCATTTT. The chain combines TRBV19 with TRBJ1-5; a possible D gene is TRBD1 (5 bases). Trimming pared 3 bases from V and 2 bases from J, leaving 11 bases between. Germline values: CDR1 LNHDA, CDR2 SQIVND (reference sequence). The CDR3 is 15 amino acids.

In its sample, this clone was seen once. For the CDR3, the DNA is TGTGCCAGCAGCAAAGCGCCAGTGCGATTTATGAACACTGAAGCTTTCTTT. It is translated as CASSKAPVRFMNTEAFF. The V gene is TRBV21-1, the J gene TRBJ1-1. TRBV21-1 constitutes a pseudogene. The CDR3 has 17 residues.

Written as DNA, the CDR3 is TGTGCCAGCAGCCTCCAATGGGGGGCTGAAGCTTTCTTT. Protein: CASSLQWGAEAFF. The chain employs TRBV7-9 and TRBJ1-1; D is perhaps TRBD1 (5 bases). Per germline, CDR1 SEHNR and CDR2 FQNEAQ (reference sequence). CDR3 length: 13 amino acids. The germline V and J ends were trimmed by 5 bases and 6 bases, with 13 bases remaining between them.

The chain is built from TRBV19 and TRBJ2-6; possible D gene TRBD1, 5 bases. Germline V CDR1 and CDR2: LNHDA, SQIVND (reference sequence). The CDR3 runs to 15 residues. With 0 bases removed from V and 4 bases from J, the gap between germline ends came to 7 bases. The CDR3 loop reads CASSIDRAGANVLTF. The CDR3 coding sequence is TGTGCCAGTAGTATAGACAGGGCAGGGGCCAACGTCCTGACTTTC.

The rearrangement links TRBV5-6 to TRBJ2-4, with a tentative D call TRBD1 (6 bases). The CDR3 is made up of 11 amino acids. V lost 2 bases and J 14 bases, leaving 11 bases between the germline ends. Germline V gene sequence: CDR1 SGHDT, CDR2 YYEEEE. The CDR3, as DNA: TGTGCCAGCAGCTTAGAAAACAGGGAGTACTTC. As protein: CASSLENREYF.

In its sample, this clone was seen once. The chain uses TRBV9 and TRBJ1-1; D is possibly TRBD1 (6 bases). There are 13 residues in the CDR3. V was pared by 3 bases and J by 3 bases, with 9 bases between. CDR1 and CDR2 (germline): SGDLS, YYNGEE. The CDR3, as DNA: TGTGCCAGCAGCGAGGGACACCACACTGAAGCTTTCTTT. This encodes CASSEGHHTEAFF.

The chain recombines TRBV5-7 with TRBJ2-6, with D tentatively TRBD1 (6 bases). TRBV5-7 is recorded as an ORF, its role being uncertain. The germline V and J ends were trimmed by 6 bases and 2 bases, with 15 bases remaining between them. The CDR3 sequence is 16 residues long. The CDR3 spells CASNKKRGTGANVLTF. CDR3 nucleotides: TGTGCCAGCAACAAAAAAAGGGGGACTGGGGCCAACGTCCTGACTTTC.

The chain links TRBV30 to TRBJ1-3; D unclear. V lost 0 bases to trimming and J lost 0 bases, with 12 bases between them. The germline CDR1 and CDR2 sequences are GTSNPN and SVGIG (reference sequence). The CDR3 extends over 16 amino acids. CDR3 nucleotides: TGTGCCTGGAGTGTAACCGGAACCAACTCTGGAAACACCATATATTTT. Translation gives CAWSVTGTNSGNTIYF.

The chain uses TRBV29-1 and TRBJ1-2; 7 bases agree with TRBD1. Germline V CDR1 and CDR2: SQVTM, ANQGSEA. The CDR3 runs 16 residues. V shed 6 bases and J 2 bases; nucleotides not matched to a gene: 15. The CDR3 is CSVAPGQTVINYGYTF. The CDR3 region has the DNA TGCAGCGTGGCCCCGGGACAGACCGTTATCAACTATGGCTACACCTTC.

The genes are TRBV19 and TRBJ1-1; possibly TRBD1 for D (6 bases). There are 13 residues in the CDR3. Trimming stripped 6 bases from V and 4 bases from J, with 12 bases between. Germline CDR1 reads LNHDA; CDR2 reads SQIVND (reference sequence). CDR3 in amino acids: CASRKTGTTEAFF. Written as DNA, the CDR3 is TGTGCCAGTAGGAAAACAGGGACCACTGAAGCTTTCTTT.

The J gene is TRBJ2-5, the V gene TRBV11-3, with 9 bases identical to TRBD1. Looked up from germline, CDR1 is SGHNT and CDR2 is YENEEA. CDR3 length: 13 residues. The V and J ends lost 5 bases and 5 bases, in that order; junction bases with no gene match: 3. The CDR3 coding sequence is TGTGCCAGCAGCCCCGGACAGGGGGAGACCCAGTACTTC. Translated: CASSPGQGETQYF.

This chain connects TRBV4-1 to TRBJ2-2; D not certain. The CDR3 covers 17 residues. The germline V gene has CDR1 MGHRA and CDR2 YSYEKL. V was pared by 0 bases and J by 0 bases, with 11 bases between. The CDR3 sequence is CASSQDRRSPNTGELFF. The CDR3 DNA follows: TGCGCCAGCAGCCAAGATCGTCGGAGCCCGAACACCGGGGAGCTGTTTTTT.

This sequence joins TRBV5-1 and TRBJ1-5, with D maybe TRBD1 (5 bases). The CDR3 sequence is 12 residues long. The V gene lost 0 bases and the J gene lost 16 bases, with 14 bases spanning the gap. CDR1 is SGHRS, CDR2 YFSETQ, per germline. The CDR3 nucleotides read TGCGCCAGCAGCTTGGAGTCAGGGCCTAAACATTTT. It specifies CASSLESGPKHF.

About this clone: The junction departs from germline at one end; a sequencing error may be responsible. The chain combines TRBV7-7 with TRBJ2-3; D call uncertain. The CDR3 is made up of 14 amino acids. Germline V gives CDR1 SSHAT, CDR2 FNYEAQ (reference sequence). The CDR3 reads CASSLSESTDTQYF. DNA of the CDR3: TGTGCTAGCAGCTTGTCGGAGAGCACAGATACGCAGTATTTT.

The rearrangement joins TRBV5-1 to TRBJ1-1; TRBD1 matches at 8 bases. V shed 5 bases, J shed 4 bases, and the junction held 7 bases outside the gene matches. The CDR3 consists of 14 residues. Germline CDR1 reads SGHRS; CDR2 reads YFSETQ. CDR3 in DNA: TGCGCCAGCAGGGGGTATGGACAGGGCACTGAAGCTTTCTTT. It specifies CASRGYGQGTEAFF. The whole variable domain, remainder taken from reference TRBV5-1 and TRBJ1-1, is KAGVTQTPRYLIKTRGQQVTLSCSPISGHRSVSWYQQTPGQGLQFLFEYFSETQRNKGNFPGRFSGRQFSNSRSEMNVSTLELGDSALYLCASRGYGQGTEAFFGQGTRLTVV.

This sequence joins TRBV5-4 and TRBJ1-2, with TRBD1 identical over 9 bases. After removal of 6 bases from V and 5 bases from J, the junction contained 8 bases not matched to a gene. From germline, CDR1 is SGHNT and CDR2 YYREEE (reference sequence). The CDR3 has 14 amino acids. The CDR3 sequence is CASKHPDRGYGYTF. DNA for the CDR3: TGTGCCAGCAAACACCCGGACAGGGGATATGGCTACACCTTC.

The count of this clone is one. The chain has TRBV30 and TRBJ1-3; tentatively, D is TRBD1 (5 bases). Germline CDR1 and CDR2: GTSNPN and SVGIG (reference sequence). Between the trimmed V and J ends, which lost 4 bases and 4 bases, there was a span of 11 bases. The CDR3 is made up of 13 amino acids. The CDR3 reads CAWTGMVGNTIYF. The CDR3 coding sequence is TGTGCCTGGACAGGGATGGTAGGAAACACCATATATTTT. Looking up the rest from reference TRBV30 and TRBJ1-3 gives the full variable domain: SQTIHQWPATLVQPVGSPLSLECTVEGTSNPNLYWYRQAAGRGLQLLFYSVGIGQISSEVPQNLSASRPQDRQFILSSKKLLLSDSGFYLCAWTGMVGNTIYFGEGSWLTVV.

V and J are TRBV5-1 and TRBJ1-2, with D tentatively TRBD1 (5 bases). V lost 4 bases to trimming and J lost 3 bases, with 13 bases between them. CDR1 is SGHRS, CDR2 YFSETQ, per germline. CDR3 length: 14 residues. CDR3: CASSPGTDDYGYTF. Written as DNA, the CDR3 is TGCGCCAGCAGCCCGGGGACGGATGACTATGGCTACACCTTC.

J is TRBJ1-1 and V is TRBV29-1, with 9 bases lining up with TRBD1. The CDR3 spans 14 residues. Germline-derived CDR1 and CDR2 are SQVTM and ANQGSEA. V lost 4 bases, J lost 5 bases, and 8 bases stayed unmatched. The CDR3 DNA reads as TGCAGCGTTGGGGGTGGGACAGGGAGAACTGAAGCTTTCTTT. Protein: CSVGGGTGRTEAFF.

The CDR3 is CASSGSEASYGYTF. CDR3 nucleotide sequence: TGTGCCAGCAGCGGAAGTGAGGCCTCCTATGGCTACACCTTC. This chain uses TRBV9 with TRBJ1-2, with D uncertain. This CDR3 has 14 amino acids. The V end was cut by 3 bases, the J end by 4 bases, with 13 bases between. Germline assignment: CDR1 SGDLS and CDR2 YYNGEE.

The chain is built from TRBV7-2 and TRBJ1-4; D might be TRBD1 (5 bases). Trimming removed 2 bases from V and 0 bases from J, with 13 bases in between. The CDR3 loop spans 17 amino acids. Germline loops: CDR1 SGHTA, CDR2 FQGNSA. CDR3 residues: CASSLLGTSATNEKLFF. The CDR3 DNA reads TGTGCCAGCAGCTTATTGGGGACTTCTGCAACTAATGAAAAACTGTTTTTT.

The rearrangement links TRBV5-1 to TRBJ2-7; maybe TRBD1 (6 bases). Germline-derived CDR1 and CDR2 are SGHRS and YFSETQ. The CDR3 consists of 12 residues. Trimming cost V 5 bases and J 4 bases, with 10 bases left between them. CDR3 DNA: TGCGCCAGCAGGGACAGCGTTTACGAGCAGTACTTC. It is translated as CASRDSVYEQYF. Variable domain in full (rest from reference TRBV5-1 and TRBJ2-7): KAGVTQTPRYLIKTRGQQVTLSCSPISGHRSVSWYQQTPGQGLQFLFEYFSETQRNKGNFPGRFSGRQFSNSRSEMNVSTLELGDSALYLCASRDSVYEQYFGPGTRLTVT.

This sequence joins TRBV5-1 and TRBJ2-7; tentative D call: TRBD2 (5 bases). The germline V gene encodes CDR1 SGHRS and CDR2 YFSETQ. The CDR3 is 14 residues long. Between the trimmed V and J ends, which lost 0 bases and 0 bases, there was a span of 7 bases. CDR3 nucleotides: TGCGCCAGCAGCTTGGTGGGGAGCTCCTACGAGCAGTACTTC. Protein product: CASSLVGSSYEQYF.

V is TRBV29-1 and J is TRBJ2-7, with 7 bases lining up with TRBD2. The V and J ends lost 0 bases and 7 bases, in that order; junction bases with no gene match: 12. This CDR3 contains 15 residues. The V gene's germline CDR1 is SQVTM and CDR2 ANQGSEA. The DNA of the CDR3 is TGCAGCGTTGAAGATCCCCGGCGGGAGCGTGGGGAGCAGTACTTC. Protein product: CSVEDPRRERGEQYF.

The CDR3 is CASSERPSSYNEQFF. CDR3 DNA sequence: TGTGCCAGCAGTGAACGACCGAGCTCCTACAATGAGCAGTTCTTC. The chain joins TRBV6-1 to TRBJ2-1; D unclear. This CDR3 has 15 residues. The germline V gene encodes CDR1 MNHNS and CDR2 SASEGT. The V gene lost 2 bases and the J gene lost 0 bases, with 8 bases spanning the gap.

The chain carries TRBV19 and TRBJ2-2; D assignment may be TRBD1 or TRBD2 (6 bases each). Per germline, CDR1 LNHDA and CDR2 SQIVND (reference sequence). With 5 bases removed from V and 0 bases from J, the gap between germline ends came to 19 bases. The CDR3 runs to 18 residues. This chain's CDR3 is CASSDQRRGATNTGELFF. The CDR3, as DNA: TGTGCCAGTAGTGACCAGCGTAGGGGGGCAACGAACACCGGGGAGCTGTTTTTT.